This T cell receptor beta chain came from a study of brain T cells in children with intractable seizures (dated by TCRdb to the early 2020s). Describing the broader study: As a first screen for immune gene transcripts, resected brain tissue from just under 55 pediatric epilepsy surgery cases was run on a NanoString immunology panel. Among the 12 selected surgery cases, eight also had pre-surgery blood sequenced, leaving four with brain tissue only. The research as a whole found: Because sequencing depth differed between pre- and post-surgery blood, the absence of clones from the pre-surgery sample may reflect undersampling. Both public and private clones were found among the top 50 brain clonotypes, and the most abundant public CDR3 in each case closely resembled known HCMV, EBV or influenza A epitope-specific CDR3s. Viral specificity was inferred solely from CDR3 sequence similarity, and the HCMV serostatus of the patients was not known.

TCR beta chain sequences were generated from genomic DNA using the immunoSEQ assay. In the original analysis: CDR3 sequences not starting with the conserved framework cysteine at position 104 were manually removed. To get clonality, the normalized Shannon's Diversity Index was subtracted from one, giving values from 0 (maximal diversity) to 1 (oligoclonal). Chi-squared comparison-of-proportions tests were used to check whether the frequency of the same CDR3 differed between samples, for example brain versus blood. Public clonotypes were found through immuneACCESS searches, while the VDJdb browser was used to judge similarity to known antiviral clonotypes. Imported from immuneACCESS, the table was reduced by TCRdb to in-frame sequences with V and J called. These copies leave out some clones; in studies compared against another copy, an unresolved V gene accounts for under half, and the cause of the remainder is not known. D and trimming come from the DNA, and the V and J calls and clone size come from that table. A total of about 2,500 clones appear in this sample, roughly 80% of them only once. The ten top clones hold 8.5% to 10% of the sample.

As regards this clone: The target of this receptor is not known. No base qualities exist here, and no much larger clone lies one base off it.

Trimming removed 3 bases from V and 1 base from J; the gene matches leave 5 bases unexplained. CDR1 and CDR2, looked up from the germline V gene, are LGHNA and YSLEER. The cysteine opens and the phenylalanine closes a CDR3 of 15 amino acids. Only the CDR3 DNA is retained, 45 bases long and in frame from the first base. What this sample's time point label stands for: resected brain tissue, or blood drawn just prior to surgery. The surgery cases showing the highest brain T cell transcript signatures were chosen for TCR beta chain sequencing of brain tissue and, when available, of blood. Before surgery, the patients had been given at least one anti-epileptic drug. TCR-sequenced patients were children with drug-resistant epilepsy due to tuberous sclerosis complex, focal cortical dysplasia, Rasmussen encephalitis or hemimegalencephaly. The brain samples were frozen blocks of fresh, involved tissue resected during epilepsy surgery. The Monarch genomic DNA purification kit was used to extract bulk genomic DNA from unsorted brain tissue and whole blood.

The sequencing here drew on resected brain tissue, taken at surgery. The sequence derives from a boy younger than two with hemimegalencephaly and intractable seizures. The chain joins TRBV4-3 to TRBJ2-5; 7 of the junction bases match TRBD2. CDR3 region: CASSHGRGGQETQYF. The sequenced DNA: TGCGCCAGCAGCCATGGGAGGGGAGGCCAAGAGACCCAGTACTTC.